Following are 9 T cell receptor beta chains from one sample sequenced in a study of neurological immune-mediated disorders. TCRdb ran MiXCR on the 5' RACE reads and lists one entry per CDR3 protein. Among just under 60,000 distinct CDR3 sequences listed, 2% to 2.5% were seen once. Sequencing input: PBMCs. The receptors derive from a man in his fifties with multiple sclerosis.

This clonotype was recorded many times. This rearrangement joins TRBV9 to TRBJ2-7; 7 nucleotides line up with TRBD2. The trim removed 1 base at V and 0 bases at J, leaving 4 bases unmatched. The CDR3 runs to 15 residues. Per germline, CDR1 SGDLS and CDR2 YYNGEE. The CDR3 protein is CASSVIAGDSYEQYF. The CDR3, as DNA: TGTGCCAGCAGCGTAATTGCGGGGGACTCCTACGAGCAGTACTTC.

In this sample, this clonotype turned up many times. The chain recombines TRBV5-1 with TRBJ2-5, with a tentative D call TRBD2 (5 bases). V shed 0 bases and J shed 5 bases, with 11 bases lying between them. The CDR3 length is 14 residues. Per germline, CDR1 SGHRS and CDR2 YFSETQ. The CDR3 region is CASSLEVGVETQYF. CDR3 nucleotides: TGCGCCAGCAGCTTGGAAGTCGGGGTGGAGACCCAGTACTTC.

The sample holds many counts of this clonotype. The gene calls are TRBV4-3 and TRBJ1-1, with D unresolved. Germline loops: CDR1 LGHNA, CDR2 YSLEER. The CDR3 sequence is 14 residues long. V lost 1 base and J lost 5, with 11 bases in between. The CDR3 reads CASSQVLGSTEAFF. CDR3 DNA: TGCGCCAGCAGCCAAGTCCTAGGGAGTACTGAAGCTTTCTTT.

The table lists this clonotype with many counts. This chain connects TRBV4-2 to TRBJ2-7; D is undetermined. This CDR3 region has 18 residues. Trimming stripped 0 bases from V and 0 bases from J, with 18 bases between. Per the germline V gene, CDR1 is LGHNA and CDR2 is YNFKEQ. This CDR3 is CASSQDLISGASSYEQYF. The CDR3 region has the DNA TGTGCCAGCAGCCAAGATCTTATCTCGGGTGCCAGCTCCTACGAGCAGTACTTC.

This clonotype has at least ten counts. The CDR3 loop reads CASSQAFGFNYEQYF. CDR3 DNA sequence: TGTGCCAGCAGCCAAGCCTTTGGGTTCAACTACGAGCAGTACTTC. The chain combines TRBV3-1 with TRBJ2-7, with D uncertain. In germline, CDR1 is LGHDT, CDR2 YNNKEL (reference sequence). V dropped 1 base and J dropped 3 bases, with 13 bases sitting between them. The CDR3 runs to 15 residues.

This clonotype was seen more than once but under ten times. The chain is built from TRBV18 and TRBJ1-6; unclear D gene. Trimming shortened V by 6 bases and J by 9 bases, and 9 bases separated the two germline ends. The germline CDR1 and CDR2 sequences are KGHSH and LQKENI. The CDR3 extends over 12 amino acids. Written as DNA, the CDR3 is TGTGCCAGCTCGTCCCCTGGTTCACCCCTCCACTTT. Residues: CASSSPGSPLHF.

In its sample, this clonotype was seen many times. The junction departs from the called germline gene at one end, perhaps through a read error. In nucleotides, the CDR3 is TGTGCCAGCAGGTTATTCGGAAGGACAGGGCTTGTTAACGATGAGCAGTTCTTC. Its protein is CASRLFGRTGLVNDEQFF. The chain has TRBV28 and TRBJ2-1; the match to TRBD1 covers 8 bases. This CDR3 is built from 18 residues. CDR1 is MDHEN and CDR2 is SYDVKM in the germline V gene.

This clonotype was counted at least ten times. CDR3 sequence (DNA): TGCAGTGCTAGAGGATGGGGGGCCCCAGATACGCAGTATTTT. This codes for CSARGWGAPDTQYF. The chain is built from TRBV20-1 and TRBJ2-3; tentatively, D is TRBD1 or TRBD2 (6 bases each). V shed 1 base and J shed 4 bases, with 12 bases lying between them. The germline gives CDR1 DFQATT, CDR2 SNEGSKA (reference sequence). The CDR3 is made up of 14 amino acids.

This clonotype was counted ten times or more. The CDR3 sequence is CASIKNRGSNQPQHF. DNA of the CDR3: TGCGCCAGCATTAAAAACAGGGGGAGCAATCAGCCCCAGCATTTT. The chain is built from TRBV10-1 and TRBJ1-5; 8 bases map to TRBD1. The junction had 6 bases not matched to a gene; V was cut back by 7 bases and J by 1 base. CDR1 and CDR2 from the germline V gene are WNHNN and SYGVQD (reference sequence). This CDR3 comprises 15 residues.